This entry concerns a single T cell receptor (beta chain). This receptor's antigen is unknown. The record has no base qualities; no much larger clone is one base away. Libraries were constructed by the immunoSEQ multiplex PCR assay. This is the immuneACCESS table as TCRdb keeps it, with only in-frame sequences that have V and J called. A part of the clones is gone; compared with another copy, unresolved V genes explain less than half, and the rest is unexplained. For this sample the table gives some 640,000 clones, of which around 87% were detected only once. The top ten hold about 0.0094% of the sample. The data were obtained in a study of shared T cell receptors in the human thymus (dated by TCRdb to the early 2020s). Concerning the study at large: The study examined how self-reactive, shared T-cell receptor alpha chains are generated in the human thymus.

From the cysteine through the phenylalanine, the CDR3 covers 14 amino acids. The kept DNA is CDR3 alone, 42 bases in frame from the first base. The germline V gene yields MGHRA for CDR1 and YSYEKL for CDR2. V sheds 0 bases and J sheds 8 bases, leaving 13 bases between their ends. The sample was also linked to a second study, of human thymus T cells. As the second publication notes: In Finland, the donors were immunologically healthy infants who were having open corrective cardiac surgery for congenital heart defects. The thymus tissue came from surgical resects taken out during corrective cardiac surgery. Biased V and J gene segment usage appeared to be present in both thymic and peripheral blood repertoires. The related research reported highly overlapping thymic TCR repertoires among unrelated individuals. TCR alpha and beta repertoires from seven to nine infant thymus samples and a few related peripheral blood samples were characterized in the study. The infant donors were about 6 to 244 days old, and the cohort included over 5 males and a couple of females. After being mechanically released from the tissue, thymocytes were kept at -70 degrees C in pellets of about 8.5-32 million cells. A QIAsymphony instrument was used to extract genomic DNA from the frozen cell pellets. The immunoSEQ multiplex PCR assay was used to amplify the TCRB and TCRAD loci from a standardized quantity of quality-controlled genomic DNA. The amplicons spanned the V(D)J region and were long enough to cover the CDR3 and allow V and J genes to be identified. The commercial immunoSEQ service was used to sequence amplicons on an Illumina platform. Primer bias and sequencing errors were corrected as previously described, and TCRAD and TCRB definitions were based on the IMGT database. The repertoires were analysed using immunoSEQ Analyzer 3.0 and VDJTools for basic statistics, V/J segment usage, diversity estimates, rarefaction and pairwise overlap. Diversity was estimated with Chao1, ChaoE, Efron-Thisted, Shannon and inverse Simpson indices, and also on datasets down-sampled to the smallest sample. Repertoire overlap used strict matching of CDR3 nucleotide sequence, V gene and J gene, with Jaccard-based multidimensional scaling clustering. On average, thymus samples gave 800,000 or so unique TCRB clonotypes, whereas blood samples gave about 84,000.

The chain uses TRBV4-1 and TRBJ1-1; a tentative D match to TRBD1 spans 5 bases. The receptor was derived from a boy in the first two years of life with a congenital heart defect. Donor details come from another sample of the same person, matched by shared clones. The sequenced sample consisted of thymocytes. The CDR3 protein sequence reads: CASSQERRRGEAFF. The nucleotides are TGCGCCAGCAGCCAAGAACGAAGGCGGGGGGAAGCTTTCTTT.